This T cell receptor beta chain is from a study of cytomegalovirus exposure and HLA in healthy donors. Overall study results and limits: V- and J-gene trimming in TCR beta was tied to a missense DCLRE1C variant by an analysis performed later. In a later analysis, HLA-associated TCR beta chains were more clonally expanded than equally common others. TCR association rates varied by HLA locus in a later analysis, with DRB1 highest and HLA-C lowest.

Worth noting for this clone: Its matching antigen is unknown.

A multiplex PCR was run with 60 Vbeta primers and 13 Jbeta primers. TCRdb's table, derived via immunoSEQ multiplex PCR, lists solely in-frame clones and lacks some. The table has about 200,000 clones, 75% to 90% seen once. V was clipped by 6 bases and J by 4 bases; unmatched bases: 4. The germline V gene has CDR1 LNHDA and CDR2 SQIVND (reference sequence). The CDR3 is 15 amino acids. The clonotype originates from a woman aged 40 to 50 in good health and CMV-seronegative. The rearrangement uses TRBV19 and TRBJ2-1; 12 positions match TRBD2. What was sequenced was PBMCs. The CDR3 region has the DNA TGTGCCAGTAGCCTAGCGGGAGGGATATACAATGAGCAGTTCTTC. Translated: CASSLAGGIYNEQFF.